The rows below give T cell receptor beta chains drawn from one sample of a study of T cells in Graves' hyperthyroidism and ophthalmopathy. TCRdb passed the multiplex PCR reads through MiXCR, listing each CDR3 protein once. The sample holds roughly 650,000 distinct CDR3 sequences, roughly a sixth seen once. Sequencing input: blood. The origin of the receptors is a woman aged 40 to 49 with Graves' ophthalmopathy. Each CDR3 is given with its conserved first and last residue. A D gene is named only where the DNA matches it firmly. A row's size may be missing; if present it is once, few, many or a size class.

v_call	j_call	clone_size	d_call	cdr3_aa	cdr3_nt
TRBV20-1	TRBJ2-3	many	TRBD2	CSAKSGGSTDTQYF	TGCAGTGCTAAAAGCGGGGGCAGCACAGATACGCAGTATTTT
TRBV28	TRBJ1-1	many	TRBD1	CASSQGQGVEWTEAFF	TGTGCCAGCAGCCAAGGACAGGGTGTAGAGTGGACTGAAGCTTTCTTT
TRBV30	TRBJ1-1	many	NA	CAWSVVGNTEAFF	TGTGCCTGGAGTGTAGTAGGGAACACTGAAGCTTTCTTT
TRBV12-3/TRBV12-4	TRBJ2-1	NA	TRBD2	CASSGTSGRVRNEQFF	TGTGCCAGCAGTGGAACTAGCGGGAGGGTGAGGAATGAGCAGTTCTTC
TRBV7-2	TRBJ1-2	NA	NA	CASSLGAGYGYTF	TGTGCCAGCAGCTTAGGGGCGGGCTATGGCTACACCTTC
TRBV20-1	TRBJ1-4	many	NA	CSARAPDRDNEKLFF	TGCAGTGCTAGAGCCCCGGACAGAGATAATGAAAAACTGTTTTTT
TRBV10-3	TRBJ2-1	NA	TRBD1	CALTPGGYEQFF	TGTGCCCTCACCCCAGGGGGTTATGAGCAGTTCTTC
TRBV6-5	TRBJ2-7	few	TRBD2	CASSYGAGIPYEQYF	TGTGCCAGCAGTTATGGAGCGGGAATACCCTACGAGCAGTACTTC
TRBV24-1	TRBJ2-1	few	TRBD1	CATATGTNEQFF	TGTGCCACTGCGACAGGGACGAATGAGCAGTTCTTC
TRBV20-1	TRBJ1-2	few	NA	CSARGGGPGYGYTF	TGCAGTGCTAGGGGGGGGGGGCCAGGCTATGGCTACACCTTC
TRBV10-2	TRBJ1-6	NA	TRBD1	CASNRQGDNSPLHF	TGCGCCAGCAATCGACAGGGGGATAATTCACCCCTCCACTTT
TRBV6-6	TRBJ2-3	many	TRBD1	CASSYTDGQGPDTQYF	TGTGCCAGCAGTTACACCGATGGACAGGGACCAGATACGCAGTATTTT
TRBV11-2	TRBJ1-1	many	NA	CASSLSGRMNTEAFF	TGTGCCAGCAGCTTAAGCGGTCGCATGAACACTGAAGCTTTCTTT
TRBV28	TRBJ2-2	many	TRBD1	CASSAYRTGVFPQDTGELFF	TGTGCCAGCAGTGCCTACCGGACAGGGGTGTTCCCCCAGGACACCGGGGAGCTGTTTTTT
TRBV20-1	TRBJ2-7	many	NA	CSAILEAGYHEQYF	TGCAGTGCTATCTTGGAGGCAGGGTACCACGAGCAGTACTTC
TRBV25-1	TRBJ2-1	few	NA	CASRRDSGGPNEQFF	TGTGCCAGCAGGCGAGACAGCGGAGGGCCCAATGAGCAGTTCTTC
TRBV6-2/TRBV6-3	TRBJ2-3	NA	NA	CGPLRVFGPDTQYF	TGTGGACCCCTGAGGGTGTTCGGCCCAGATACGCAGTATTTT
TRBV6-1	TRBJ2-1	many	NA	CASTGLALSSYNEQFF	TGTGCCAGCACCGGACTGGCCCTCAGCTCCTACAATGAGCAGTTCTTC
TRBV18	TRBJ1-5	many	NA	CASSPGAGRNQPQHF	TGTGCCAGCTCACCGGGGGCAGGCCGCAATCAGCCCCAGCATTTT
TRBV12-3/TRBV12-4	TRBJ2-7	NA	NA	CASSLSGSHFEQYF	TGTGCCAGCAGTTTGTCTGGGAGCCATTTCGAGCAGTACTTC
TRBV25-1	TRBJ2-6	NA	NA	CASSETGRGANVLTF	TGTGCCAGCAGTGAAACAGGGAGGGGGGCCAACGTCCTGACTTTC
TRBV11-2	TRBJ2-2	many	NA	CASSSAQFGELFF	TGTGCCAGCAGCTCAGCCCAGTTCGGGGAGCTGTTTTTT
TRBV7-3	TRBJ2-3	many	TRBD1	CASSLSGQPMTDTQYF	TGTGCCAGCAGCCTCTCGGGACAGCCAATGACAGATACGCAGTATTTT
TRBV20-1	TRBJ1-1	NA	NA	CSAAGTTMNTEAFF	TGCAGTGCGGCAGGGACTACCATGAACACTGAAGCTTTCTTT
TRBV7-3	TRBJ2-1	many	TRBD2	CASSLSASGRSEQFF	TGTGCCAGCAGCCTTAGCGCTAGCGGGAGGAGTGAGCAGTTCTTC
TRBV18	TRBJ2-5	NA	NA	CASSLMTGSEWETQYF	TGTGCCAGCTCACTAATGACCGGGAGTGAATGGGAGACCCAGTACTTC
TRBV7-3	TRBJ2-1	few	TRBD2	CASSFRTSGSHEQFF	TGTGCCAGCAGCTTCCGGACTAGCGGGAGCCATGAGCAGTTCTTC
TRBV19	TRBJ1-5	NA	NA	CASSTLWGSHQPQHF	TGTGCCAGTAGTACCCTTTGGGGGTCACATCAGCCCCAGCATTTT
TRBV3-1	TRBJ1-1	many	TRBD1	CASSQTQGAEAFF	TGTGCCAGCAGCCAAACGCAGGGGGCTGAAGCTTTCTTT
TRBV30	TRBJ2-3	NA	TRBD2	CAWSVRAGTSTDTQYF	TGTGCCTGGAGTGTTCGAGCGGGGACTAGCACAGATACGCAGTATTTT
TRBV6-1	TRBJ1-1	many	NA	CAHSYSGTGTEAFF	TGTGCCCACAGTTATTCAGGGACGGGCACTGAAGCTTTCTTT
TRBV7-8	TRBJ1-2	many	NA	CASTRTRYDMNRGYTF	TGTGCCAGCACCCGGACTCGATACGATATGAATCGGGGCTACACCTTC
TRBV27	TRBJ2-7	NA	TRBD1	CASSSSGTGFPYEQYF	TGTGCCAGCAGTTCTTCCGGGACAGGGTTTCCCTACGAGCAGTACTTC